Listed below are T cell receptor beta chains from one sample, sequenced in a study of blood T cell repertoires in COVID-19. Profiled with immunoSEQ multiplex PCR; TCRdb holds only in-frame clones, not every one. This sample carries about 130,000 clones, around 80% of them seen once, and the ten largest clones take 11%. Material: peripheral blood. The receptors come from a man aged 55 to 70 who had recovered from COVID-19. Both conserved end residues are part of each CDR3. The D gene is left open where the match is weak. The size entry is marked missing in some rows and otherwise reads once, few, many or a size class.

>TRBD1|TRBJ1-2|few|TRBV5-6
TGTGCCAGCAGCCGGACAGGGGGTCCGAACTATGGCTACACCTTC
CASSRTGGPNYGYTF
>TRBD1|TRBJ1-3|-|TRBV6-5
TGTGCCAGCAGCGATGGACAGGGGATTCTTTTT
CASSDGQGILF
>TRBD1|TRBJ2-3|-|TRBV7-3
TGTGCCAGCAGCCCATGGGGACAGGGGGCCACAGATACGCAGTATTTT
CASSPWGQGATDTQYF
>TRBD1|TRBJ1-1|-|TRBV5-1
TGCGCCAGCAGCCAGGGACAGGGGGACACTGAAGCTTTCTTT
CASSQGQGDTEAFF
>TRBD1|TRBJ2-7|once|TRBV9
TGTGCCAGCAGCGTAGGGGGACAGGCCCCATCCCAGTACTTC
CASSVGGQAPSQYF
>TRBD1|TRBJ2-1|-|TRBV12-3/TRBV12-4
TGTGCCAGCAGCTGGACAGGGATTGAGCAGTTCTTC
CASSWTGIEQFF
>-|TRBJ1-5|-|TRBV2
TGTGCCAGCAGTGGGGAGAGTAATCAGCCCCAGCATTTT
CASSGESNQPQHF
>-|TRBJ2-5|-|TRBV1
TGCACCAGCAGCCAAGAGAAACTAGCGGAGGAGACCCAGTACTTC
CTSSQEKLAEETQYF
>-|TRBJ1-5|once|TRBV7-3
TGTGCCAGCAGCCTGACAACTAATCAGCCCCAGCATTTT
CASSLTTNQPQHF
>-|TRBJ1-4|-|TRBV6-5
TGTGCCAGCAGTTACGCAGGGTTAGAAAAACTGTTTTTT
CASSYAGLEKLFF
>TRBD2|TRBJ2-1|-|TRBV6-5
TGTGCCAGCGGGCCCCAAGCGGGAGAGAACAATGAGCAGTTCTTC
CASGPQAGENNEQFF
>-|TRBJ1-1|-|TRBV18
TGTGCCAGCTCATCAACACAGAACACTGAAGCTTTCTTT
CASSSTQNTEAFF
>TRBD1|TRBJ2-1|-|TRBV6-4
TGTGCCAGCAGTCCACAGGGGGTATTGGGTGAGCAGTTCTTC
CASSPQGVLGEQFF
>-|TRBJ1-5|-|TRBV6-5
TGTGCCAGCACCAATTCGGGATCCTATCAGCCCCAGCATTTT
CASTNSGSYQPQHF
>TRBD1|TRBJ1-4|-|TRBV2
TGTGCCAGCAGTGCACAGGGGGTTAATGAAAAACTGTTTTTT
CASSAQGVNEKLFF
>-|TRBJ2-7|-|TRBV30
TGTGCCGCGGCGGGGCCACTACAGTACTTC
CAAAGPLQYF
>-|TRBJ1-3|-|TRBV4-3
TGCGCCAGCAGCCAAACCGGGACACCATCTGGAAACACCATATATTTT
CASSQTGTPSGNTIYF
>-|TRBJ1-2|-|TRBV10-2
TGCGCCAGCAGTGAATCAGGGAAGGGCTATGGCTACACCTTC
CASSESGKGYGYTF
>TRBD2|TRBJ2-3|-|TRBV6-6
TGTGCCAGCAGTCGGGGGACTAGCGGGGGGACCACAGATACGCAGTATTTT
CASSRGTSGGTTDTQYF
>-|TRBJ1-2|few|TRBV4-3
TGCGCCAGCAGCCCAGGGACCAGGGAACAGGGAGTATTAATGCCTAACTATGGCTACACCTTC
CASSPGTREQGVLMPNYGYTF
>TRBD2|TRBJ2-7|-|TRBV12-5
TGTGCTAGTGGTTTGAGGACTAGCGGGAGGTTTGGGGAGCAGTACTTC
CASGLRTSGRFGEQYF
>TRBD2|TRBJ2-7|-|TRBV29-1
TGCAGCGTTGAAGAGTCCCGGACTAGGGGACCACAGTACTTC
CSVEESRTRGPQYF
>TRBD2|TRBJ2-2|-|TRBV11-2
TGTGCCAGCAGCGCTCTTAGCGGGAGCGGGGAGCTGTTTTTT
CASSALSGSGELFF
>-|TRBJ1-2|-|TRBV7-6
TGTGCCAGCAGCCCCGGAGCATATGGCTACACCTTC
CASSPGAYGYTF
>TRBD2|TRBJ2-3|-|TRBV2
TGTGCCAGCAGTGAAGCGCTTCGGGCGGGAGGGGCAGATACGCAGTATTTT
CASSEALRAGGADTQYF
>TRBD1|TRBJ1-3|-|TRBV28
TGTGCCAGCAGTCCGCCGGGACAGCACTCTGGAAACACCATATATTTT
CASSPPGQHSGNTIYF
>TRBD1|TRBJ2-7|once|TRBV19
TGTGCCAGTAGTAAGGGCAGGGGGTTGGAGCAGTACTTC
CASSKGRGLEQYF
>TRBD1|TRBJ1-1|-|TRBV27
TGTGCCAGCGGGGGACGCCGGGACAGGGGAACTGAAGCTTTCTTT
CASGGRRDRGTEAFF
>TRBD2|TRBJ2-7|-|TRBV4-3
TGCGCCAGCAGCCGAGGACTAGCGGGTACCTACGAGCAGTACTTC
CASSRGLAGTYEQYF
>TRBD1|TRBJ1-2|-|TRBV7-2
TGTGCCAGCAGCTCAGGGACAGCCCGGGGCTATGGCTACACCTTC
CASSSGTARGYGYTF
>TRBD1|TRBJ1-1|-|TRBV5-4
TGTGCCAGCAGCGCCTCCCGGACAGGGGGGAACACTGAAGCTTTCTTT
CASSASRTGGNTEAFF
>TRBD2|TRBJ2-3|-|TRBV7-3
TGTGCCAGCAGCTTATCCCTCGGGGGAGGGGCAGATACGCAGTATTTT
CASSLSLGGGADTQYF
>TRBD1|TRBJ1-6|medium-sized|TRBV3-1/TRBV3-2
TGTGCCAGCAGCCAGGATACCGGGACAGGAAATTCACCCCTCCACTTT
CASSQDTGTGNSPLHF
>-|TRBJ1-5|-|TRBV2
TGTGCCAGCAGTGATCAGAAGTATAGCAATCAGCCCCAGCATTTT
CASSDQKYSNQPQHF
>-|TRBJ2-7|-|TRBV5-4
TGTGCCAGCAGCTCGGTTCCAGCGGGCTCCTACGAGCAGTACTTC
CASSSVPAGSYEQYF
>TRBD2|TRBJ2-1|-|TRBV4-1
TGCGCCAGCAGCCAGCCCCCCGGGACTAGCGGGGGCCTATACAATGAGCAGTTCTTC
CASSQPPGTSGGLYNEQFF
>-|TRBJ2-1|-|TRBV7-2
TGTGCCAGCAGCCGTAGCAGGAGGGAGCAGTTCTTC
CASSRSRREQFF
>-|TRBJ2-7|-|TRBV5-6
TGTGCCAGCAGCTTGGCGGTCGAGCAGTACTTC
CASSLAVEQYF
>TRBD2|TRBJ2-1|-|TRBV28
TGTGCCAGCAGGGCAGGGACTAGCGGGCGGGATGAGCAGTTCTTC
CASRAGTSGRDEQFF
>TRBD2|TRBJ2-1|-|TRBV27
TGTGCCAGCAACTTATTAGCGGGGGGGCCTAAGGATGAGCAGTTCTTC
CASNLLAGGPKDEQFF
>-|TRBJ1-4|-|TRBV25-1
TGTGCCAGCAGTGAAACCACAAGTTCAACTAATGAAAAACTGTTTTTT
CASSETTSSTNEKLFF
>TRBD1|TRBJ1-4|-|TRBV6-2/TRBV6-3
TGTGCCAGCAGCCTGGGACAGGGAGGAGAAAAACTGTTTTTT
CASSLGQGGEKLFF